This TCR beta chain was recorded in a study of cytomegalovirus exposure and HLA in healthy donors. Study outcomes and limitations: Among TCR sequences, most were rare, though some public TCRs appeared in many donors. Sequencing artifact likely explains a cluster of highly shared sequence variants. The authors later linked a missense DCLRE1C variant to TCR beta V- and J-gene trimming.

The study ran its PCR with 60 Vbeta and 13 Jbeta primers. Produced via immunoSEQ multiplex PCR; TCRdb's table is partial and in-frame only. Here the sample spans some 150,000 clones, 60% to 80% being singletons. Concerning this clone itself: Its antigen is still unknown.

Healthy bone marrow donors supplied every sample. Sequencing used PBMCs. The clonotype was recovered from a female donor in good health and CMV-seronegative.

This chain's CDR3 is CASSPDRAEQYF. The CDR3 DNA follows: TGTGCCAGCAGCCCCGACAGGGCCGAGCAGTACTTC. The rearrangement uses TRBV11-2 and TRBJ2-7, with TRBD1 identical over 7 bases. The CDR3 spans 12 residues. Germline V gives CDR1 SGHAT, CDR2 FQNNGV. V shed 5 bases and J 6 bases; nucleotides not matched to a gene: 4.